This is a list of T cell receptor beta chains from one sample in a study of PD-1 blockade in classical Hodgkin lymphoma. Sequencing used immunoSEQ multiplex PCR; TCRdb keeps in-frame clones, though not all of them. The sample records about 23,000 clones, about 83% being singletons. The sequencing used CD4+ T cells from blood, collected at baseline. These receptors were obtained from a human donor with classical Hodgkin lymphoma. CDR3s include the opening cysteine and the closing phenylalanine or tryptophan.

>15|TRBJ2-7|TRBV9
CASSLGGAGLGEQYF
>16|TRBJ2-3|TRBV2
CASSEAGAESTDTQYF
>14|TRBJ1-1|TRBV27
CASSLDREDTEAFF
>12|TRBJ1-2|TRBV29-1
CSVTPGDYGYTF
>15|TRBJ1-4|TRBV7-9
CASSLSEGVNEKLFF
>11|TRBJ1-2|TRBV2
CASSDTGTGTF
>12|TRBJ2-7|TRBV29-1
CSVGDGAYEQYF
>12|TRBJ1-6|TRBV5-6
CASSTSGTPYHF
>12|TRBJ2-1|TRBV6-6
CASKRGIHEQFF
>15|TRBJ1-2|TRBV19
CASRAQQVGDYGYTF
>14|TRBJ2-5|TRBV27
CASSLSTGQETQYF
>15|TRBJ2-1|TRBV5-6
CASSDSPGLPNEQFF
>13|TRBJ1-4|TRBV29-1
CSVSRDSNEKLFF
>15|TRBJ2-1|TRBV2
CASMPGTVYYNEQFF
>14|TRBJ1-1|TRBV5-5
CASIRGTANTEAFF
>16|TRBJ2-1|TRBV11-2
CASSSRQGISYNEQFF
>16|TRBJ1-6|TRBV4-2
CASSQDISSYNSPLHF
>13|TRBJ1-1|TRBV6-7
CASRSRQPTEAFF
>15|TRBJ1-4|TRBV5-5
CASSFNGLTNEKLFF
>17|TRBJ2-4|TRBV30
CAWNGGRVATAKNIQYF
>13|TRBJ1-1|TRBV7-2
CASSPQGNTEAFF
>15|TRBJ1-2|TRBV2
CASSDRLQASHGYTF
>16|TRBJ2-2|TRBV9
CASSASGGPATGELFF
>15|TRBJ1-3|TRBV7-6
CASGETGLSGNTIYF
>12|TRBJ2-5|TRBV29-1
CSPGTVEETQYF
>13|TRBJ1-2|TRBV5-6
CASSVSGQAGYTF
>17|TRBJ1-4|TRBV7-2
CASSWVYRSGGDEKLFF
>12|TRBJ1-1|TRBV7-2
CASNDGFTEAFF
>16|TRBJ2-3|TRBV5-4
CASSLRGTGFTDTQYF
>15|TRBJ1-2|TRBV4-2
CASSQAGGENYGYTF
>13|TRBJ2-3|TRBV4-1
CASSQGEADTQYF
>16|TRBJ1-3|TRBV7-2
CASSLWGARNGNTIYF
>16|TRBJ2-7|TRBV5-4
CASSSGTSGTGAEQYF
>13|TRBJ2-1|TRBV7-9
CASSSHLGGEQFF
>15|TRBJ2-5|TRBV4-1
CASSQDPGQGRTQYF
>15|TRBJ2-7|TRBV6-5
CASSYSKLGVYEQYF
>15|TRBJ2-5|TRBV2
CASRELAGAGETQYF
>16|TRBJ2-7|TRBV19
CASSIALGQGTGEQYF
>18|TRBJ1-1|TRBV5-1
CASSLGLLGTPMNTEAFF
>12|TRBJ2-1|TRBV29-1
CSVEGGSGEQFF
>16|TRBJ2-7|TRBV18
CASSLRTGFISYEQYF
>14|TRBJ1-3|TRBV30
CAWSSLGGRNTIYF
>15|TRBJ1-1|TRBV6-5
CASSYAAGVGHEAFF
>17|TRBJ2-2|TRBV7-9
CASSFGRVQRGTGELFF
>14|TRBJ1-1|TRBV7-9
CASSFQGADTEAFF
>16|TRBJ2-5|TRBV27
CASSLNLWTAQETQYF
>13|TRBJ2-5|TRBV11-3
CASSTGGIATQYF
>15|TRBJ2-5|TRBV7-7
CASSQGGSLWETQYF
>18|TRBJ1-3|TRBV7-2
CASSLEEVGGNSGNTIYF